The TCR beta chain described here comes from a study of T cell repertoires in cytomegalovirus infection. Study-level background: Matching HLA type and CMV infection were both indicated by public TCR beta signatures.

CDR3 length equals 15 residues. J gave up 3 bases and V 5 bases, and 6 bases lay outside the gene matches. Germline CDR1 and CDR2: SGHTA and FQGNSA. This clonotype was recorded at least ten times. Its specificity is unknown. Findings and caveats of the study: CMV-specific TCR beta clonotypes restricted by HLA-C were the ones dominating the ex vivo response. Carriers of CMV and the relevant HLA type were discriminated by public TCR beta frequency.

TCRdb ran MiXCR on the reads and lists one entry per CDR3 protein. The sample carries 85,000 to 130,000 distinct CDR3 sequences, more than 20% recorded once. Input material: CD8+ T cells from PBMCs. V gene TRBV7-2 combines with J gene TRBJ2-3, with 9 nucleotides matching TRBD2. The source is a human donor in good health (CMV status not recorded). Some clones in this sample may be carry-over from other donors' samples. The CDR3 DNA reads as TGTGCCAGCAGCGCTTTAGCGGGAGCAACAGATACGCAGTATTTT. Its translation: CASSALAGATDTQYF.